This T cell receptor beta chain was sequenced for a study of blood T cells in healthy people across ages. Germline values: CDR1 SGDLS, CDR2 YYNGEE. With V trimmed by 0 bases and J by 5 bases, 9 bases remained unmatched. The CDR3 covers 16 residues. This clonotype turned up a few times. In terms of origin and age, donors were healthy Caucasian individuals from Russia aged roughly 6 to 95. The use of a sample-barcoded 5' primer and a J-beta primer mix characterized a second PCR of about 6 to 12 cycles. TCRdb re-called the 5' RACE reads with MiXCR, one entry per CDR3 protein. Of roughly 800,000 distinct CDR3 sequences in the sample, more than 45% are singletons; the top ten hold around 22%.

The chain joins TRBV9 to TRBJ1-2, with 8 bases lining up with TRBD1. Sequencing used blood. The clonotype originates from a man aged 25-45 years in good health. The CDR3 bases are TGTGCCAGCAGCGTAGCTGCAACAGGGGGAGAGTATGGCTACACCTTC. Translation: CASSVAATGGEYGYTF.